Listed here are 3 T cell receptor beta chains from one sample, sequenced in a study of shared clonotypes between healthy human individuals. Using immunoSEQ multiplex PCR, the repertoire was profiled, and TCRdb retains in-frame clones only, with some absent. This sample has some 500,000 clones, with around 96% found just once. Sequenced input: naive CD4+ T cells sorted from blood. Subset described: CD45RA+ positively selected. The receptors come from a woman under 40 in good health.

The chain has TRBV5-1 and TRBJ2-3, with TRBD2 matching 10 bases. In germline, CDR1 is SGHRS, CDR2 YFSETQ. The CDR3 loop spans 15 amino acids. The trim removed 6 bases at V and 1 base at J, leaving 5 bases unmatched. The CDR3 nucleotides are TGCGCCAGCAACCCCGGGACTAGCGGCACAGATACGCAGTATTTT. Translating it yields CASNPGTSGTDTQYF. Filled out from reference TRBV5-1 and TRBJ2-3, the complete variable domain reads KAGVTQTPRYLIKTRGQQVTLSCSPISGHRSVSWYQQTPGQGLQFLFEYFSETQRNKGNFPGRFSGRQFSNSRSEMNVSTLELGDSALYLCASNPGTSGTDTQYFGPGTRLTVL.

Here the CDR3 reads CASSLSSGSSDTQYF. CDR3 DNA sequence: TGTGCCAGCAGCTTGTCTAGCGGGAGTTCAGATACGCAGTATTTT. V is TRBV11-2 and J is TRBJ2-3, with 10 nucleotides matching TRBD2. The CDR3 extends over 15 amino acids. V was pared by 3 bases and J by 4 bases, with 4 bases of the junction left unmatched. CDR1 is SGHAT and CDR2 is FQNNGV in the germline V gene.

This clone was observed once. The gene calls are TRBV29-1 and TRBJ2-7, with a possible D match to TRBD2 (6 bases). The length of the CDR3 is 14 residues. Trimming shortened V by 5 bases and J by 0 bases, and 14 bases separated the two germline ends. Germline V gives CDR1 SQVTM, CDR2 ANQGSEA. CDR3 residues: CSVSRDSSSYEQYF. CDR3 DNA sequence: TGCAGCGTTTCCAGGGACTCAAGCTCCTACGAGCAGTACTTC.